The next 9 T cell receptor beta chains were all read from a single sample in a study of blood T cell repertoires in COVID-19. The repertoire was sequenced with immunoSEQ multiplex PCR; TCRdb's copy has only in-frame clones and lacks some. Of more than 300,000 clones in the sample, 90% were seen once. The specimen sequenced was PBMCs or T cells enriched from blood (not recorded which). The receptors shown here come from a woman younger than 45 who had been exposed to COVID-19.

The chain has TRBV7-2 and TRBJ2-3; TRBD2 matches 7 bases. This CDR3 is 14 amino acids long. Germline-derived CDR1 and CDR2 are SGHTA and FQGNSA. The junction had 9 bases not matched to a gene; V was cut back by 6 bases and J by 6 bases. Here the CDR3 reads CASSWAGVLDTQYF. DNA of the CDR3: TGTGCCAGCAGTTGGGCGGGGGTTCTTGATACGCAGTATTTT.

The chain recombines TRBV11-2 with TRBJ1-2; TRBD1 matches at 8 bases. The CDR3 has 17 amino acids. After removal of 5 bases from V and 6 bases from J, the junction contained 17 bases not matched to a gene. Germline V lookup: CDR1 SGHAT, CDR2 FQNNGV. The CDR3: CASSPLRNRGKGDGYTF. The CDR3 DNA follows: TGTGCCAGCAGCCCACTTAGAAACAGGGGGAAAGGTGATGGCTACACCTTC.

CDR3 loop: CASSFDPRGYGYTF. CDR3 nucleotides: TGTGCCAGCAGCTTTGACCCTCGGGGATATGGCTACACCTTC. The rearrangement joins TRBV7-2 to TRBJ1-2; the D is unclear. CDR3 length equals 14 residues. Germline assignment: CDR1 SGHTA and CDR2 FQGNSA. V was pared by 3 bases and J by 5 bases, with 13 bases between.

V and J are TRBV3-1 (or the pseudogene TRBV3-2) and TRBJ1-1, with D possibly being TRBD1 (5 bases). V dropped 3 bases and J dropped 6 bases, with 17 bases sitting between them. This CDR3 region has 15 residues. The germline V gene encodes CDR1 LGHDT and CDR2 YNNKEL (reference sequence). This CDR3 reads CASSQRGGARAEAFF. CDR3 in DNA: TGTGCCAGCAGCCAGAGGGGAGGGGCGCGGGCTGAAGCTTTCTTT.

The genes are TRBV5-4 and TRBJ2-1; D is ambiguous. Trimming pared 0 bases from V and 0 bases from J, leaving 10 bases between. Per the germline V gene, CDR1 is SGHNT and CDR2 is YYREEE (reference sequence). This CDR3 comprises 16 residues. CDR3 sequence: CASSLEVAPSYNEQFF. The CDR3 nucleotides are TGTGCCAGCAGCTTGGAGGTAGCCCCCTCCTACAATGAGCAGTTCTTC. The whole variable domain, remainder taken from reference TRBV5-4 and TRBJ2-1, is ETGVTQSPTHLIKTRGQQVTLRCSSQSGHNTVSWYQQALGQGPQFIFQYYREEENGRGNFPPRFSGLQFPNYSSELNVNALELDDSALYLCASSLEVAPSYNEQFFGPGTRLTVL.

The chain links TRBV5-1 to TRBJ1-1; possibly TRBD1 for D (5 bases). Germline CDR1 reads SGHRS; CDR2 reads YFSETQ. CDR3 size: 16 residues. V lost 0 bases and J lost 1, with 13 bases in between. The CDR3 loop is CASSLAEDTTNTEAFF. The CDR3 DNA follows: TGCGCCAGCAGCTTGGCCGAGGACACAACGAACACTGAAGCTTTCTTT.

The gene calls are TRBV19 and TRBJ2-3, with D perhaps TRBD1 (5 bases). The V and J ends lost 7 bases and 4 bases respectively, with 18 bases between them. The CDR3 covers 15 residues. From germline, CDR1 is LNHDA and CDR2 SQIVND (reference sequence). This chain's CDR3 is CASTSGFGQSDTQYF. In DNA form, the CDR3 reads TGTGCCAGTACTTCAGGGTTCGGGCAGTCAGATACGCAGTATTTT.

The genes are TRBV11-1 and TRBJ1-4; TRBD1 agrees at 8 bases. J gave up 5 bases and V 3 bases, and 5 bases lay outside the gene matches. The CDR3 consists of 15 residues. Germline V gene data show CDR1 as SGHAT and CDR2 as FQDESV (reference sequence). The CDR3 reads CASSFSGQVNEKLFF. The CDR3 region has the DNA TGTGCCAGCAGCTTCTCGGGACAGGTGAATGAAAAACTGTTTTTT.

This chain joins TRBV14 and TRBJ2-7; tentative D call: TRBD1 (5 bases). Trimming removed 1 base from V and 8 bases from J, with 9 bases in between. The CDR3 spans 12 residues. CDR1 is SGHDN, CDR2 FVKESK, per germline. The CDR3 sequence: CASSQVHRKQYF. The CDR3 region has the DNA TGTGCCAGCAGCCAAGTACACAGGAAGCAGTACTTC.